This TCR beta chain was documented in a study of blood T cell repertoires in COVID-19. Sequencing used immunoSEQ multiplex PCR; TCRdb keeps in-frame clones, though not all of them. Among 150,000 to 200,000 clones listed, over 80% were seen once. Trimming left V 2 bases short and J 7 bases short, with 11 bases between. The CDR3 has 13 residues. Germline values: CDR1 MDHEN, CDR2 SYDVKM. This receptor was obtained from a woman in her 70s with COVID-19, enrolled during active disease. V and J are TRBV28 and TRBJ1-2; no reliable D call. The sequenced sample was peripheral blood. CDR3 residues: CASSLTQTSGYTF. In DNA, the CDR3 is TGTGCCAGCAGTTTAACGCAGACAAGTGGCTACACCTTC.